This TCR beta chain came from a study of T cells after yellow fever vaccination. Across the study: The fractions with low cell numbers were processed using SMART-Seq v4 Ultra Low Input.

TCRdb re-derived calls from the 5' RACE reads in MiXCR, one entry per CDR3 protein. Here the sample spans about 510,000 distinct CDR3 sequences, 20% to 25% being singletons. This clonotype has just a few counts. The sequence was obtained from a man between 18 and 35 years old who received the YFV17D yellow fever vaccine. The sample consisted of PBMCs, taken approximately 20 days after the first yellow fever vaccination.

CDR3 in DNA: TGTGCCAGCAGCTTGGGGGACAGTTTTTTCTTC. It yields the protein CASSLGDSFFF. J is TRBJ2-1 and V is TRBV5-4, with 7 bases lining up with TRBD1. This CDR3 has 11 amino acids. V trimming: 0 bases; J trimming: 16 bases; junction bases outside the gene matches: 4. The germline gives CDR1 SGHNT, CDR2 YYREEE (reference sequence).